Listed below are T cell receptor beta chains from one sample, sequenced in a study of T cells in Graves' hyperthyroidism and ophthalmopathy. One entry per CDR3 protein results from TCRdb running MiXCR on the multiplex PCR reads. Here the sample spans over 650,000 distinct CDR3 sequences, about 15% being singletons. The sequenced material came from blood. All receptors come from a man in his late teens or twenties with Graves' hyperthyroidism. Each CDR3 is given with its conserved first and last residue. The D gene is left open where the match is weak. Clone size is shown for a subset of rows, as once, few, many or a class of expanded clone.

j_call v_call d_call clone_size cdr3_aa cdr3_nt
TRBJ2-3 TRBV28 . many CASSTIGGTDTQYF TGTGCCAGCAGTACGATAGGGGGAACAGATACGCAGTATTTT
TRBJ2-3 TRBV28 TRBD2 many CASSPLLAGADGTQYF TGTGCCAGCAGTCCCCTCCTAGCGGGGGCGGATGGTACGCAGTATTTT
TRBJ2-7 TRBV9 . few CASSVGHRAPIDEQYF TGTGCCAGCAGCGTAGGTCACAGGGCCCCTATCGACGAGCAGTACTTC
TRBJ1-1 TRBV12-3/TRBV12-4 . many CASSFGLLNTEAFF TGTGCCAGCAGTTTCGGACTGCTGAACACTGAAGCTTTCTTT
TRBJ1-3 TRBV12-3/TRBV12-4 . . CASSPWGNTIYF TGTGCCAGCAGCCCCTGGGGAAACACCATATATTTT
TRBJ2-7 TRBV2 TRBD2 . CASSEASGSTIYEQYF TGTGCCAGCAGTGAGGCTAGCGGGAGCACCATCTACGAGCAGTACTTC
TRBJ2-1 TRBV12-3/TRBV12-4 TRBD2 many CASSTGGDEQFF TGTGCCAGCAGTACCGGGGGGGATGAGCAGTTCTTC
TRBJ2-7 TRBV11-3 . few CASSFGGFIPSSYEQYF TGTGCCAGCAGCTTCGGTGGGTTTATACCAAGCTCCTACGAGCAGTACTTC
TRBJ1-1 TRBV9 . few CASSGQGPEAFF TGTGCCAGCAGCGGACAAGGCCCTGAAGCTTTCTTT
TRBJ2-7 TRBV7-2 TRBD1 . CASSMAGGSSEQYF TGTGCCAGTAGTATGGCAGGGGGTTCATCCGAGCAGTACTTC
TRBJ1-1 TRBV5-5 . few CASTLRGGTEAFF TGTGCCAGCACACTAAGGGGGGGGACTGAAGCTTTCTTT
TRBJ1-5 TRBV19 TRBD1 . CASSIRQGAQPQHF TGTGCCAGTAGTATAAGACAGGGGGCCCAGCCCCAGCATTTT
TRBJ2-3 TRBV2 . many CASSEDGTSSTDTQYF TGTGCCAGCAGTGAAGACGGCACTTCTAGCACAGATACGCAGTATTTT
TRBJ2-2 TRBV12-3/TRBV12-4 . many CASRHNSGTGELFF TGTGCCAGCAGACATAACTCAGGGACCGGGGAGCTGTTTTTT
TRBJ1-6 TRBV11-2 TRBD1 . CASSRFPGQNSSPLHF TGTGCCAGCAGCCGTTTTCCGGGACAGAATAGTTCACCCCTCCACTTT
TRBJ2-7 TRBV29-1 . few CSVNQGPSYEQYF TGCAGCGTTAACCAGGGGCCATCCTACGAGCAGTACTTC
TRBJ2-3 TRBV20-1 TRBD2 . CSASRGSGVGTDTQYF TGCAGTGCTAGCCGAGGTAGCGGGGTCGGCACAGATACGCAGTATTTT
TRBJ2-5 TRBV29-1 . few CSVAVSRGPETQYF TGCAGCGTTGCTGTCAGCAGGGGCCCAGAGACCCAGTACTTC
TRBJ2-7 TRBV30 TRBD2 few CAWSDGRDEQYF TGTGCCTGGAGTGACGGGAGGGACGAGCAGTACTTC
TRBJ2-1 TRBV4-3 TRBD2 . CASTGRWQGTFGRANEQFF TGCGCCAGCACCGGCAGGTGGCAGGGAACTTTCGGGAGGGCCAATGAGCAGTTCTTC
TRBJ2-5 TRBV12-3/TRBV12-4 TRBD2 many CASSPLGAGDHQETQYF TGTGCCAGCAGTCCTTTAGGGGCGGGAGATCATCAAGAGACCCAGTACTTC
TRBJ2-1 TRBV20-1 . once CSARSGTLRGEQFF TGCAGTGCTAGGTCCGGGACCCTCAGGGGTGAGCAGTTCTTC
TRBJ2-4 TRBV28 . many CASSGAGHLAKNIQYF TGTGCCAGCAGTGGGGCAGGCCATCTAGCCAAAAACATTCAGTACTTC
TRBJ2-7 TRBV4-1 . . CASSHVGVGYEQYF TGCGCCAGCAGCCACGTGGGTGTTGGGTACGAGCAGTACTTC
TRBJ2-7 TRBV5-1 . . CASSFSEFYEQYF TGCGCCAGCAGCTTCTCAGAATTTTACGAGCAGTACTTC
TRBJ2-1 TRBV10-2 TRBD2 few CASARTSLSSYNEQFF TGCGCCAGCGCCAGGACTAGCCTTAGCTCCTACAATGAGCAGTTCTTC
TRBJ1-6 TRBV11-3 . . CASSRESSYNSPLHF TGTGCCAGCAGTCGAGAGAGCTCCTATAATTCACCCCTCCACTTT
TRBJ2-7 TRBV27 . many CASSLDGWEQYF TGTGCCAGCAGTTTAGACGGGTGGGAGCAGTACTTC
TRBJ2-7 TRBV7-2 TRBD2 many CASSLPTTGGPYEQYF TGTGCCAGCAGCTTGCCCACGACGGGAGGCCCCTACGAGCAGTACTTC
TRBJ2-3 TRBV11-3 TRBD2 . CASSDSGRVDTQYF TGTGCCAGCAGTGACAGCGGGAGGGTGGATACGCAGTATTTT
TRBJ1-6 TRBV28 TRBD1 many CASSYPRDSASPLHF TGTGCCAGCAGTTACCCCCGGGACAGTGCGTCACCCCTCCACTTT
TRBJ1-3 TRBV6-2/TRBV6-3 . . CASPTSLGNTIYF TGTGCCAGTCCGACAAGTCTTGGAAACACCATATATTTT
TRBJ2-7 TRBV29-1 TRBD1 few CSVESPTGNPYEQYF TGCAGCGTTGAAAGTCCGACAGGGAATCCCTACGAGCAGTACTTC
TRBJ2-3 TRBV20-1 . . CSARDPGIAVTDTQYF TGCAGTGCTAGAGACCCGGGAATAGCGGTCACAGATACGCAGTATTTT
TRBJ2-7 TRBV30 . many CACGVGEQYF TGTGCCTGTGGGGTGGGCGAGCAGTACTTC
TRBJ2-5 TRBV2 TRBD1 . CASSQDRGSKETQYF TGTGCCAGCAGCCAGGACAGGGGGAGTAAAGAGACCCAGTACTTC
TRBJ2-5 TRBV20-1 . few CSARDRGSEETQYF TGCAGTGCTAGAGATCGAGGCAGTGAAGAGACCCAGTACTTC
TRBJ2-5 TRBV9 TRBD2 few CASSPRVAGYQETQYF TGTGCCAGCAGCCCCCGAGTAGCGGGGTACCAAGAGACCCAGTACTTC
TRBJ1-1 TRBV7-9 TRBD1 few CASSFRQGRNTEAFF TGTGCCAGCAGCTTCCGACAGGGTCGAAACACTGAAGCTTTCTTT
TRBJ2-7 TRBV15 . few CATSRDAATLYEQYF TGTGCCACCAGCAGAGATGCCGCCACCCTCTACGAGCAGTACTTC